The 20 T cell receptor beta chains presented below share a single source sample, sequenced in a study of T cell repertoires in cytomegalovirus infection. These receptors lack a known antigen. MiXCR, applied by TCRdb to the reads, yields one record per CDR3 protein. The sample has hundreds of thousands of distinct CDR3 sequences; around 30% are singletons. Sequenced here: cultured CD8+ T cells from PBMCs, sampled from culture after CMV antigen stimulation. These receptors were obtained from a human donor in good health (CMV status not recorded). Some clones in this sample may be carry-over from other donors' samples.

This clonotype occurred many times. The chain uses TRBV19 and TRBJ2-6; D unclear. Germline V gene sequence: CDR1 LNHDA, CDR2 SQIVND (reference sequence). There are 14 residues in the CDR3. V lost 9 bases and J 2 bases, leaving 11 bases between the germline ends. The CDR3 bases are TGTGCCAGCACTATACTGGCTGGGGCCAACGTCCTGACTTTC. Translating it yields CASTILAGANVLTF.

Worth noting for this clonotype: A read error may explain this, as a much larger clone is one base away. V gene TRBV12-3 or TRBV12-4 combines with J gene TRBJ2-3; no clear D. The CDR3 extends over 13 amino acids. CDR3 in amino acids: CANSFLDTDTQYF. The DNA for the CDR3 is TGTGCCAACAGTTTCTTGGACACAGATACGCAGTATTTT.

In its sample, this clonotype was seen a few times. The chain joins TRBV27 to TRBJ1-1; the D is unclear. The CDR3 is made up of 13 amino acids. The ends were cut back, 2 bases at V and 6 bases at J, with 10 bases in the middle. Germline CDR1 MNHEY, CDR2 SMNVEV (reference sequence). The CDR3 protein is CASSLIGSSEAFF. In DNA, the CDR3 is TGTGCCAGCAGTTTAATTGGGTCCTCTGAAGCTTTCTTT.

This clonotype has more than one count but fewer than ten. The V gene is TRBV5-4, the J gene TRBJ1-4; 8 bases match TRBD1. V gave up 5 bases and J gave up 12 bases; unmatched junction bases: 6. The CDR3 loop spans 12 amino acids. Per germline, CDR1 SGHNT and CDR2 YYREEE (reference sequence). The CDR3: CASRDGTGQLFF. The CDR3 region has the DNA TGTGCCAGCAGGGACGGGACAGGACAACTGTTTTTT.

This clonotype was counted only a few times. The V call is TRBV7-9, the J call TRBJ2-7, with D maybe TRBD2 (6 bases). Germline CDR1 is SEHNR and CDR2 is FQNEAQ (reference sequence). The CDR3 consists of 14 residues. V dropped 3 bases and J dropped 2 bases, with 11 bases sitting between them. The chain's CDR3 is CASSFAGRTYEQYF. The CDR3 DNA reads TGTGCCAGCAGCTTTGCCGGGAGAACCTACGAGCAGTACTTC. Variable domain in full (rest from reference TRBV7-9 and TRBJ2-7): DTGVSQNPRHKITKRGQNVTFRCDPISEHNRLYWYRQTLGQGPEFLTYFQNEAQLEKSRLLSDRFSAERPKGSFSTLEIQRTEQGDSAMYLCASSFAGRTYEQYFGPGTRLTVT.

This clonotype appeared many times. This chain uses TRBV7-8 with TRBJ1-1; TRBD1 might be the D (5 bases). V was pared by 1 base and J by 2 bases, with 11 bases between. The CDR3 runs 15 residues. CDR1 is SGHVS and CDR2 is FQNEAQ in the germline V gene. The DNA for the CDR3 is TGTGCCAGCAGCTTAGATCCAGGGCTTAACACTGAAGCTTTCTTT. Amino acids: CASSLDPGLNTEAFF.

This chain connects TRBV6-1 to TRBJ2-3; TRBD1 aligns across 9 bases. The J segment lost 2 bases and the V segment lost 3 bases, leaving 6 bases of the junction unmatched. The CDR3 length is 16 residues. The germline V gene encodes CDR1 MNHNS and CDR2 SASEGT. The CDR3 here is CASSDGTGRYTDTQYF. The DNA of the CDR3 is TGTGCCAGCAGTGACGGGACAGGGAGATACACAGATACGCAGTATTTT.

The rearrangement uses TRBV2 and TRBJ2-1; maybe TRBD1 (7 bases). This CDR3 is built from 15 residues. With 7 bases removed from V and 4 bases from J, the gap between germline ends came to 17 bases. Germline V gene lookup returns CDR1 SNHLY and CDR2 FYNNEI. CDR3 in DNA: TGTGCCAGCACCTCGCGGGACAGAGCTTACAATGAGCAGTTCTTC. Residues: CASTSRDRAYNEQFF.

In the case of this clonotype: The junction differs from germline at one of its ends, possibly a read error. The chain carries TRBV7-7 and TRBJ2-5, with D perhaps assigned TRBD1 or TRBD2 (5 bases each). Per the germline V gene, CDR1 is SSHAT and CDR2 is FNYEAQ (reference sequence). The CDR3 runs to 14 residues. The CDR3 spells CASSLGRTQETQYF. CDR3 in DNA: TGTGCTAGCAGCTTGGGACGGACCCAAGAGACCCAGTACTTC.

The chain couples TRBV28 to TRBJ2-1; 7 bases align to TRBD2. The germline CDR1 and CDR2 sequences are MDHEN and SYDVKM. Unmatched junction bases numbered 7, after V lost 5 bases and J lost 9 bases. This CDR3 spans 13 amino acids. CDR3: CASSPGGWGEQFF. For the CDR3, the DNA is TGTGCCAGCAGTCCCGGGGGGTGGGGTGAGCAGTTCTTC.

The chain combines TRBV5-4 with TRBJ1-2; 10 positions match TRBD1. CDR1 SGHNT and CDR2 YYREEE come from the germline V gene (reference sequence). This CDR3 contains 13 residues. Trimming at V came to 4 bases and at J to 6 bases, leaving 3 bases not matched to a gene. The CDR3 protein is CASSDRGPDGYTF. CDR3 sequence (DNA): TGTGCCAGCAGCGACAGGGGGCCGGATGGCTACACCTTC.

This clonotype has more than one count but fewer than ten. The V call is TRBV27, the J call TRBJ2-1, with a weak D call TRBD2 (6 bases). This CDR3 has 16 amino acids. The germline V and J ends were trimmed by 0 bases and 2 bases, with 11 bases remaining between them. Germline assignment: CDR1 MNHEY and CDR2 SMNVEV (reference sequence). CDR3 bases: TGTGCCAGCAGTTTATCTTCGGGGGAGGCCTACAATGAGCAGTTCTTC. This gives the protein CASSLSSGEAYNEQFF.

The gene calls are TRBV13 and TRBJ2-1; TRBD1 matches at 7 bases. CDR1 is PRHDT and CDR2 is FYEKMQ in the germline V gene (reference sequence). V was clipped by 7 bases and J by 3 bases; unmatched bases: 6. This CDR3 is 14 amino acids long. This chain's CDR3 is CASNQDRVYNEQFF. The CDR3 DNA reads as TGTGCCAGCAACCAAGACAGGGTCTACAATGAGCAGTTCTTC.

The chain combines TRBV6-6 with TRBJ2-5; 10 bases match TRBD2. CDR1 and CDR2 (germline): MNHNY, SVGAGI (reference sequence). The CDR3 is 17 residues long. Trimming cost V 4 bases and J 5 bases; bases outside gene matches: 13. The DNA of the CDR3 is TGTGCCAGCAGTTCAAATCAGCGGGGGGGGGCCTCCGAGACCCAGTACTTC. This sequence encodes CASSSNQRGGASETQYF.

This clonotype has only a few counts. This chain uses TRBV7-8 with TRBJ1-1; D gene unclear. Trimming removed 7 bases at V and 5 bases at J, with 14 bases between. Germline V gives CDR1 SGHVS, CDR2 FQNEAQ. The CDR3 is 13 amino acids. DNA for the CDR3: TGTGCCAGCAAAGAGGGTTTCAAGACTGAAGCTTTCTTT. Encoded protein: CASKEGFKTEAFF.

V usage is TRBV10-3 and J usage is TRBJ1-2; D call uncertain. CDR1 and CDR2 (germline): ENHRY, SYGVKD. The CDR3 totals 16 residues. V dropped 6 bases and J dropped 7 bases, with 24 bases sitting between them. CDR3 DNA: TGTGCCATCAGGGACGAATTTTTCCGCAATTCAAGTGGCTACACCTTC. It yields the protein CAIRDEFFRNSSGYTF.

This clonotype has only a few counts. This sequence joins TRBV7-9 and TRBJ2-5; maybe TRBD1 (5 bases). Trimming removed 5 bases at V and 5 bases at J, with 18 bases between. The germline V gene has CDR1 SEHNR and CDR2 FQNEAQ (reference sequence). This CDR3 has 15 residues. DNA for the CDR3: TGTGCCAGCAGCGGGCCCGATGAGCCAGGGGAGACCCAGTACTTC. Translating it yields CASSGPDEPGETQYF.

This chain uses TRBV24-1 with TRBJ2-1; the match to TRBD2 covers 7 bases. Looked up from germline, CDR1 is KGHDR and CDR2 is SFDVKD. The V segment lost 4 bases and the J segment 7 bases; nucleotides outside the gene matches: 6. The CDR3 covers 14 residues. The CDR3 here is CATSDREGWNEQFF. CDR3 sequence (DNA): TGTGCCACCAGTGACAGGGAGGGGTGGAATGAGCAGTTCTTC.

The chain couples TRBV20-1 to TRBJ1-2, with D possibly being TRBD1 (6 bases). CDR3 length: 12 amino acids. The V gene lost 6 bases and the J gene lost 4 bases, with 12 bases spanning the gap. Germline CDR1 DFQATT, CDR2 SNEGSKA (reference sequence). The CDR3 DNA is TGCAGTGCCCAAGGGGGGGTCTATGGCTACACCTTC. Its protein product is CSAQGGVYGYTF.

This clonotype was found a few times. V is TRBV11-2 and J is TRBJ1-1; perhaps TRBD1 as D (5 bases). The germline CDR1 and CDR2 sequences are SGHAT and FQNNGV. The CDR3 spans 17 residues. Trimming took off 5 bases at V and 1 base at J, with 20 bases between the two ends. CDR3 nucleotide sequence: TGTGCCAGCAGCCCATGGAGAGCGGGGGGATCGAACACTGAAGCTTTCTTT. Translating gives CASSPWRAGGSNTEAFF.